The 26 T cell receptor beta chains reported below all come from one sample, sequenced in a study of Ad26.COV2.S vaccination and SARS-CoV-2 variants. Treatment of the sample: around 19 received Ad26.COV2.S at low or high dose, single or two shots; 5 received placebo; per-sample allocation not given. Following the first vaccine or placebo injection, samples were taken on day 63. Clones were sequenced by immunoSEQ multiplex PCR, and TCRdb holds only the in-frame ones, with some missing. The sample consists of roughly 500,000 clones, 87% of them appearing once. Source: peripheral blood, taken in a trial of Ad26.COV2.S vaccine versus placebo. These receptors came from a person between 18 and 65 years old who received the Ad26.COV2.S COVID-19 vaccine or a placebo.

The rearrangement links TRBV7-9 to TRBJ2-2, with 7 positions matching TRBD1. The CDR3 runs to 14 residues. The V segment lost 4 bases and the J segment 4 bases; nucleotides outside the gene matches: 3. Germline CDR1 SEHNR, CDR2 FQNEAQ (reference sequence). This chain's CDR3 is CASSWGQSTGELFF. The CDR3 DNA reads as TGTGCCAGCAGCTGGGGACAGTCCACCGGGGAGCTGTTTTTT.

The chain links TRBV7-9 to TRBJ1-1, with a weak D call TRBD1 (6 bases). This CDR3 has 14 amino acids. V was clipped by 4 bases and J by 5 bases, with 14 bases between them. Germline CDR1 SEHNR, CDR2 FQNEAQ (reference sequence). The CDR3 spells CASSSQGLRTEAFF. CDR3 bases: TGTGCCAGCAGCTCTCAGGGGTTACGGACTGAAGCTTTCTTT.

This chain connects TRBV6-2 or TRBV6-3 to TRBJ1-5; D ambiguous. The V gene lost 4 bases and the J gene lost 6 bases, with 13 bases spanning the gap. CDR1 MNHEY and CDR2 SVGEGT come from the germline V gene. This CDR3 has 14 residues. Here the CDR3 DNA reads TGTGCCAGCAGTTCCCCCGCGTCGAGTCAGCCCCAGCATTTT. It codes for CASSSPASSQPQHF.

This chain connects TRBV7-2 to TRBJ1-5; 10 positions match TRBD1. Germline CDR1 and CDR2: SGHTA and FQGNSA. V trimming: 4 bases; J trimming: 4 bases; junction bases outside the gene matches: 10. The CDR3 is 17 residues long. The CDR3, as DNA: TGTGCCAGCAGCTACAGTGGGGACAGGGGTTGGAATCAGCCCCAGCATTTT. This gives the protein CASSYSGDRGWNQPQHF.

The CDR3 protein is CASMNTAAVSEQYF. CDR3 bases: TGTGCCAGCATGAATACAGCGGCGGTCTCCGAGCAGTACTTC. The chain combines TRBV28 with TRBJ2-7, with D perhaps TRBD2 (5 bases). Germline assignment: CDR1 MDHEN and CDR2 SYDVKM. This CDR3 contains 14 residues. The V end was cut by 7 bases, the J end by 6 bases, with 19 bases between.

The chain carries TRBV7-8 and TRBJ2-5; 8 bases agree with TRBD1. Looked up from germline, CDR1 is SGHVS and CDR2 is FQNEAQ. This CDR3 comprises 14 residues. The V gene end was trimmed by 2 bases and the J gene end by 5 bases; junction bases not matched to a gene: 4. This CDR3 is CASSLTGGRETQYF. CDR3 DNA sequence: TGTGCCAGCAGCTTAACAGGGGGGCGGGAGACCCAGTACTTC.

Worth noting for this clone: Other DNA sequences in the sample encode the same CDR3. The rearrangement links TRBV18 to TRBJ1-1; D might be TRBD1 (5 bases). Germline CDR1 is KGHSH and CDR2 is LQKENI. The CDR3 extends over 12 amino acids. V dropped 6 bases and J dropped 1 base, with 6 bases sitting between them. CDR3 in amino acids: CASSQGNTEAFF. The CDR3, as DNA: TGTGCCAGCTCCCAGGGGAACACTGAAGCTTTCTTT.

The gene calls are TRBV7-9 and TRBJ1-5; no clear D gene. Trimming shortened V by 2 bases and J by 5 bases, and 4 bases separated the two germline ends. This CDR3 is built from 12 residues. Germline CDR1 and CDR2: SEHNR and FQNEAQ (reference sequence). CDR3 in DNA: TGTGCCAGCAGCTTAAGAGATCAGCCCCAGCATTTT. This translates into CASSLRDQPQHF.

The J gene is TRBJ2-5, the V gene TRBV11-2; D might be TRBD1 or TRBD2, each matching 6 bases. CDR1 is SGHAT and CDR2 is FQNNGV in the germline V gene. The ends were cut back, 3 bases at V and 5 bases at J, with 16 bases in the middle. The CDR3 loop spans 15 amino acids. CDR3 DNA sequence: TGTGCCAGCAGCTTTAACGGAGGGGGTCGGGAGACCCAGTACTTC. It is translated as CASSFNGGGRETQYF.

V gene TRBV5-1 combines with J gene TRBJ2-1; the match to TRBD1 covers 7 bases. CDR1 is SGHRS and CDR2 is YFSETQ in the germline V gene. The CDR3 runs to 12 residues. The ends lost 4 bases at V and 7 bases at J; junction bases unmatched: 2. CDR3 nucleotides: TGCGCCAGCAGCACAGGGGTAAATGAGCAGTTCTTC. Translating it yields CASSTGVNEQFF.

The chain couples TRBV30 to TRBJ1-1, with D unresolved. CDR3 size: 13 residues. V was pared by 8 bases and J by 0 bases, with 13 bases between. Germline CDR1 and CDR2: GTSNPN and SVGIG (reference sequence). The CDR3 sequence is CAIKGTMNTEAFF. Here the CDR3 DNA reads TGTGCCATCAAAGGTACCATGAACACTGAAGCTTTCTTT.

The chain uses TRBV18 and TRBJ1-6; D ambiguous. The V end lost 0 bases, the J end lost 6 bases, and 9 bases lay between the germline ends. The CDR3 is 15 amino acids. The germline gives CDR1 KGHSH, CDR2 LQKENI. For the CDR3, the DNA is TGTGCCAGCTCACCACCTTCCGGGAGTAATTCACCCCTCCACTTT. Its protein is CASSPPSGSNSPLHF. Complete variable domain (other parts from reference TRBV18 and TRBJ1-6): NAGVMQNPRHLVRRRGQEARLRCSPMKGHSHVYWYRQLPEEGLKFMVYLQKENIIDESGMPKERFSAEFPKEGPSILRIQQVVRGDSAAYFCASSPPSGSNSPLHFGNGTRLTVT.

CDR3 sequence (DNA): TGTGCAAGTCGTGACAGTACAGGCCTAAACACTGAAGCTTTCTTT. It translates to CASRDSTGLNTEAFF. The chain has TRBV12-2 and TRBJ1-1; TRBD1, the table's D call, lacks a check against the DNA. TRBV12-2 is a known pseudogene. The CDR3 runs to 15 residues.

The genes are TRBV27 and TRBJ2-1; 8 bases are a match to TRBD2. V was pared by 2 bases and J by 7 bases, with 4 bases of the junction left unmatched. The CDR3 runs to 14 residues. Germline loops: CDR1 MNHEY, CDR2 SMNVEV (reference sequence). The CDR3 region is CASSLLAGENEQFF. CDR3 nucleotides: TGTGCCAGCAGTTTACTAGCGGGCGAAAATGAGCAGTTCTTC.

The V gene is TRBV27, the J gene TRBJ2-1, with 7 bases that match TRBD1. V lost 2 bases, J lost 9 bases, and 4 bases stayed unmatched. CDR3 length: 13 residues. CDR1 and CDR2 from the germline V gene are MNHEY and SMNVEV (reference sequence). The CDR3 spells CASSLRDSSEQFF. CDR3 nucleotide sequence: TGTGCCAGCAGTTTAAGGGACAGCTCTGAGCAGTTCTTC.

The gene calls are TRBV2 and TRBJ1-1; 7 bases align to TRBD1. The CDR3 consists of 15 residues. Trimming removed 6 bases from V and 6 bases from J; junction bases left unmatched: 13. Germline V gene sequence: CDR1 SNHLY, CDR2 FYNNEI. DNA of the CDR3: TGTGCCAGCAGACAGACCACGACAGGGCGCGCTGAAGCTTTCTTT. Its protein is CASRQTTTGRAEAFF.

This clone was seen only once. V gene TRBV10-3 combines with J gene TRBJ1-1; D is possibly TRBD1 (5 bases). The CDR3 is 14 amino acids. CDR1 is ENHRY and CDR2 is SYGVKD in the germline V gene. V lost 9 bases to trimming and J lost 1 base, with 15 bases between them. The chain's CDR3 is CAIAGSESNTEAFF. CDR3 nucleotide sequence: TGTGCCATTGCAGGGAGTGAGTCGAACACTGAAGCTTTCTTT.

V is TRBV5-1 and J is TRBJ2-7, with 10 nucleotides matching TRBD2. V dropped 4 bases and J dropped 4; count of bases not matched to a gene: 8. The CDR3 contains 15 residues. Germline V CDR1 and CDR2: SGHRS, YFSETQ. The CDR3 protein is CASSAGTSVGYEQYF. In DNA, the CDR3 is TGCGCCAGCAGCGCCGGGACTAGCGTGGGATACGAGCAGTACTTC.

The genes are TRBV27 and TRBJ2-2; the match to TRBD2 covers 11 bases. V lost 7 bases, J lost 8 bases, and 3 bases stayed unmatched. The CDR3 has 13 residues. Germline V gives CDR1 MNHEY, CDR2 SMNVEV (reference sequence). The CDR3 DNA follows: TGTGCCAGCACCTCTAGCGGGAGGGGGGAGCTGTTTTTT. Its translation is CASTSSGRGELFF.

As regards this clone: Other DNA sequences within the sample encode an identical CDR3. The chain joins TRBV20-1 to TRBJ1-1; D not resolved. V lost 1 base, J lost 2 bases, and 2 bases lay in between. Germline CDR1 and CDR2: DFQATT and SNEGSKA (reference sequence). The CDR3 runs to 11 residues. CDR3 nucleotide sequence: TGCAGTGCTAGAGCTAACACTGAAGCTTTCTTT. As protein: CSARANTEAFF.

The CDR3 bases are TGTGCCAGTAGTGTGGGACAGGGAATAGATACGCAGTATTTT. It encodes CASSVGQGIDTQYF. The chain has TRBV19 and TRBJ2-3; 9 positions match TRBD1. CDR3 size: 14 residues. The junction had 5 bases not matched to a gene; V was cut back by 5 bases and J by 5 bases. CDR1 is LNHDA, CDR2 SQIVND, per germline (reference sequence).

The V call is TRBV5-4, the J call TRBJ2-2; 10 bases map to TRBD2. The CDR3 has 14 residues. CDR1 is SGHNT and CDR2 is YYREEE in the germline V gene (reference sequence). V lost 6 bases and J lost 5; bases outside the gene matches: 4. Here the CDR3 reads CASTSGRYTGELFF. CDR3 nucleotide sequence: TGTGCCAGCACTAGCGGGAGATATACCGGGGAGCTGTTTTTT. Filled out from reference TRBV5-4 and TRBJ2-2, the complete variable domain reads ETGVTQSPTHLIKTRGQQVTLRCSSQSGHNTVSWYQQALGQGPQFIFQYYREEENGRGNFPPRFSGLQFPNYSSELNVNALELDDSALYLCASTSGRYTGELFFGEGSRLTVL.

This chain joins TRBV6-4 and TRBJ1-1; D gene unclear. This CDR3 is built from 19 residues. From germline, CDR1 is MRHNA and CDR2 SNTAGT. V was clipped by 0 bases and J by 6 bases, with 26 bases between them. In DNA form, the CDR3 reads TGTGCCAGCAGTGACTCCCTCTGTCGTTGGGGTCTCGGAAGGGCTGAAGCTTTCTTT. It codes for CASSDSLCRWGLGRAEAFF.

As regards this clone: The sample holds other DNA sequences that translate to the same CDR3. The rearrangement joins TRBV6-5 to TRBJ1-1; D ambiguous. V lost 3 bases and J lost 4, with 9 bases in between. The germline V gene encodes CDR1 MNHEY and CDR2 SVGAGI. The CDR3 contains 13 residues. The CDR3 nucleotides read TGTGCCAGCAGTTATCTGGGAGTCACTGAAGCTTTCTTT. The encoded protein is CASSYLGVTEAFF.

This clone was seen once. The rearrangement uses TRBV30 and TRBJ2-7, with 7 bases that match TRBD1. V was pared by 4 bases and J by 1 base, with 4 bases of the junction left unmatched. Germline-derived CDR1 and CDR2 are GTSNPN and SVGIG (reference sequence). The CDR3 totals 13 residues. CDR3 region: CAWMGQLSYEQYF. The CDR3 DNA is TGTGCCTGGATGGGACAGCTTTCCTACGAGCAGTACTTC. The whole variable domain, remainder taken from reference TRBV30 and TRBJ2-7, is SQTIHQWPATLVQPVGSPLSLECTVEGTSNPNLYWYRQAAGRGLQLLFYSVGIGQISSEVPQNLSASRPQDRQFILSSKKLLLSDSGFYLCAWMGQLSYEQYFGPGTRLTVT.

The J gene is TRBJ1-4, the V gene TRBV6-5, with TRBD1 matching 7 bases. The CDR3 contains 15 residues. V shed 6 bases and J 4 bases; nucleotides not matched to a gene: 8. Germline CDR1 and CDR2: MNHEY and SVGAGI. The CDR3 loop reads CASSPPGGLNEKLFF. The CDR3, as DNA: TGTGCCAGCAGCCCCCCAGGGGGACTTAATGAAAAACTGTTTTTT.